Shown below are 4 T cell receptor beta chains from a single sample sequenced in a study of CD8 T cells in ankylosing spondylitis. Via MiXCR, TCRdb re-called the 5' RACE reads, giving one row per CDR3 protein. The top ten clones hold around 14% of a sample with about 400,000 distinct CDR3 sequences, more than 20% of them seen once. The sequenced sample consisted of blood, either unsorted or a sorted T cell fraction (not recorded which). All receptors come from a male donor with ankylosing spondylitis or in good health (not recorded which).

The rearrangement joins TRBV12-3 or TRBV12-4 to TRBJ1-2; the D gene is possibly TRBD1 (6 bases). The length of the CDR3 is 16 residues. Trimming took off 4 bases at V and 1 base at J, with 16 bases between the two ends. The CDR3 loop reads CASSSLPGESNYGYTF. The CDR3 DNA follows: TGTGCCAGCAGTTCCCTGCCAGGGGAAAGTAACTATGGCTACACCTTC.

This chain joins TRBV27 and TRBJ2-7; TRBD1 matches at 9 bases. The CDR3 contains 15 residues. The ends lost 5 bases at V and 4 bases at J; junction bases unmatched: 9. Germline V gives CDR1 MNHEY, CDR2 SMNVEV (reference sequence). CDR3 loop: CASSPDRDRAYEQYF. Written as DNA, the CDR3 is TGTGCCAGCAGTCCGGACCGGGACAGGGCGTACGAGCAGTACTTC.

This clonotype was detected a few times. This CDR3 reads CASSGQGPNTEAFF. For the CDR3, the DNA is TGTGCCAGCAGCGGACAGGGCCCGAACACTGAAGCTTTCTTT. The chain links TRBV27 to TRBJ1-1; 8 bases fit TRBD1. The CDR3 spans 14 residues. J was trimmed by 1 base and V by 6 bases; bases with no gene match: 4. CDR1 is MNHEY and CDR2 is SMNVEV in the germline V gene (reference sequence).

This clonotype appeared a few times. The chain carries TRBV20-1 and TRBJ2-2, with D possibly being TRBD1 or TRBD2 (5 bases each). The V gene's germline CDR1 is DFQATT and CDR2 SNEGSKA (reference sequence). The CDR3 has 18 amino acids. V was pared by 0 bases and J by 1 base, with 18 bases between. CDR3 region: CSAREGTHNPMNTGELFF. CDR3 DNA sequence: TGCAGTGCTAGAGAGGGGACCCATAACCCCATGAACACCGGGGAGCTGTTTTTT.